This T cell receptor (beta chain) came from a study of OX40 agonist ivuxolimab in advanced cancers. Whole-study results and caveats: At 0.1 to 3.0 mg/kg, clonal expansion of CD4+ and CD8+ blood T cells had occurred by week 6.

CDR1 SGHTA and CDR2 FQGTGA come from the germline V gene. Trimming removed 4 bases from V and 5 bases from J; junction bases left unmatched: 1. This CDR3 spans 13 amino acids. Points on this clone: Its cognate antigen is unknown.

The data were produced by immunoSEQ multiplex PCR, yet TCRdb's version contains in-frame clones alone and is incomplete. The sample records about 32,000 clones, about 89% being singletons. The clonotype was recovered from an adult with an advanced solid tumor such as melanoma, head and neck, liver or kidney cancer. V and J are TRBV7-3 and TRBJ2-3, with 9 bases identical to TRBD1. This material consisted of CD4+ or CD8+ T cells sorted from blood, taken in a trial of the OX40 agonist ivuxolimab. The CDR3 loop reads CASSWTGVDTQYF. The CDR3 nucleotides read TGTGCCAGCAGCTGGACAGGGGTAGATACGCAGTATTTT.